The 32 T cell receptor beta chains given below trace back to one sample, sequenced in a study of T cells in women clearing cervical HPV infection. Clones were sequenced by immunoSEQ multiplex PCR, and TCRdb holds only the in-frame ones, with some missing. The sample's table shows 45,000 to 50,000 clones. Sequencing was performed on blood buffy coat. The source of these receptors is a woman between 18 and 70 years old with a cervical HPV16 infection that either progressed to CIN3+ or cleared (not recorded which).

About this clone: From the germline J gene comes the end of the CDR3, since the read stops 3 residues before it. This sequence joins TRBV6-2 or TRBV6-3 and TRBJ2-3, with 8 bases aligning to TRBD2. This CDR3 has 16 amino acids. CDR1 is MNHEY and CDR2 is SVGEGT in the germline V gene. Germline trimming cut 4 bases from V and 4 bases from J; bases unmatched to any gene: 10. CDR3 bases read: TGTGCCAGCAGTTCCGCGGGGGGCGGGAGCGCAGATACG. Its protein product is CASSSAGGGSADT. Given in full, the CDR3 is CASSSAGGGSADTQYF.

Concerning this clone: The read gets to within 3 residues of the CDR3 end, and the germline J gene fills in the rest. V is TRBV7-9 and J is TRBJ2-3; TRBD2 is a possible D gene (6 bases). This CDR3 is built from 13 residues. V was pared by 2 bases and J by 8 bases, with 11 bases between. Germline V lookup: CDR1 SEHNR, CDR2 FQNEAQ (reference sequence). CDR3 DNA (partial): TGTGCCAGCAGCTTACAGATGGAGGGTACG. Translation: CASSLQMEGT. The whole CDR3 is CASSLQMEGTQYF.

Comments on this clone: The missing CDR3 end, 3 residues past where the read stops, is filled in from the germline J gene. The chain has TRBV7-2 and TRBJ1-1; D is perhaps TRBD1 (5 bases). The germline V and J ends were trimmed by 5 bases and 1 base, with 11 bases remaining between them. This CDR3 comprises 14 residues. Germline CDR1 SGHTA, CDR2 FQGNSA. The CDR3 sequence: CASSAMTANTEAFF. The CDR3 bases that were read are TGTGCCAGCAGCGCGATGACAGCGAACACTGAA.

On this clone: The read is 3 residues too short to cover the CDR3 end, so that end is filled in from the germline J gene. This sequence joins TRBV7-9 and TRBJ1-2; D gene ambiguous. The CDR3 extends over 14 amino acids. CDR1 is SEHNR and CDR2 is FQNEAQ in the germline V gene (reference sequence). The CDR3 region is CASYPLHGVDDYTF. The sequenced CDR3 bases are TGTGCCAGCTACCCATTACACGGGGTAGACGAC.

A remark on this clone: The read ends 3 residues shy of where the CDR3 ends; the end is completed using the germline J gene. V and J are TRBV7-6 and TRBJ2-3, with D tentatively TRBD2 (7 bases). This CDR3 is built from 18 residues. Germline-derived CDR1 and CDR2 are SGHVS and FNYEAQ. CDR3 bases read: TGTGCCAGCAGCTTACGCCCGCCATCCGGGGGGCCCAATCAGCCG. Amino acid sequence: CASSLRPPSGGPNQP. The CDR3, in full, reads CASSLRPPSGGPNQPQYF.

The CDR3: CAWSVQGANEQYF. The covered CDR3 bases are TGTGCCTGGAGTGTACAGGGGGCCAACGAG. The rearrangement uses TRBV30 and TRBJ2-7, with 9 positions matching TRBD1. The read comes to an end 3 residues before the CDR3 does, leaving the germline J gene to fill in the end. The V gene end was trimmed by 0 bases and the J gene end by 5 bases; junction bases not matched to a gene: 2. The V gene's germline CDR1 is GTSNPN and CDR2 SVGIG (reference sequence). The CDR3 runs 13 residues.

Comment on this clone: The read terminates 3 residues ahead of where the CDR3 ends, so the germline J gene completes it. The chain links TRBV7-3 to TRBJ2-1; D remains unclear. From germline, CDR1 is SGHTA and CDR2 FQGTGA. This CDR3 has 16 residues. Deletions cut 3 bases from V and 0 bases from J, with 12 bases between. CDR3 DNA (partial): TGTGCCAGCAGCTTGGAGCGAGCGACCTCCTACAATGAG. Protein: CASSLERATSYNE. The CDR3 in full is CASSLERATSYNEQFF. Supplemented by reference TRBV7-3 and TRBJ2-1, the full variable domain reads GAGVSQTPSNKVTEKGKYVELRCDPISGHTALYWYRQSLGQGPEFLIYFQGTGAADDSGLPNDRFFAVRPEGSVSTLKIQRTERGDSAVYLCASSLERATSYNEQFFGPGTRLTVL.

A note on this clone: Coverage ceases 3 residues before the CDR3 finishes, and the germline J gene fills in the end. V is TRBV18 and J is TRBJ1-5; D is unresolved. Trimming removed 3 bases from V and 4 bases from J, with 7 bases in between. Germline-derived CDR1 and CDR2 are KGHSH and LQKENI. The CDR3 has 13 residues. The CDR3 here is CASSPTQNQPQHF. The CDR3 DNA, read in part, is TGTGCCAGCTCACCGACACAAAATCAGCCC.

As concerns this clone: Coverage ceases 3 residues before the CDR3 finishes, and the germline J gene fills in the end. The chain has TRBV6-4 and TRBJ2-1; 10 bases fit TRBD1. Trimming removed 6 bases from V and 9 bases from J; junction bases left unmatched: 8. Per the germline V gene, CDR1 is MRHNA and CDR2 is SNTAGT. The length of the CDR3 is 14 residues. The CDR3 loop is CASRRGTGDFEQFF. The sequenced part of the CDR3 DNA is TGTGCCAGCAGGAGGGGGACAGGGGATTTTGAG.

Remarks on this clone: The read terminates 3 residues before the CDR3 end, so the remaining end is supplied by the germline J gene. The chain is built from TRBV5-1 and TRBJ2-7; a possible D gene is TRBD1 (8 bases). V lost 0 bases and J lost 2, with 12 bases in between. The CDR3 extends over 15 amino acids. Germline CDR1 is SGHRS and CDR2 is YFSETQ. The sequenced part of the CDR3 DNA is TGCGCCAGCAGCTTGGGACAGGGGAGGGCCTACGAG. It yields the protein CASSLGQGRAYE. The full CDR3 protein reads CASSLGQGRAYEQYF. The entire variable domain, with the rest obtained from reference TRBV5-1 and TRBJ2-7, is as follows: KAGVTQTPRYLIKTRGQQVTLSCSPISGHRSVSWYQQTPGQGLQFLFEYFSETQRNKGNFPGRFSGRQFSNSRSEMNVSTLELGDSALYLCASSLGQGRAYEQYFGPGTRLTVT.

A word on this clone: The missing CDR3 end, 3 residues past where the read stops, is filled in from the germline J gene. This chain connects TRBV20-1 to TRBJ1-6, with 10 bases aligning to TRBD1. The CDR3 contains 15 residues. With 1 base clipped from V and 4 bases from J, the junction kept 1 base outside the gene matches. Germline CDR1 reads DFQATT; CDR2 reads SNEGSKA (reference sequence). The chain's CDR3 is CSARGGQGYNSPLHF. CDR3 DNA, as far as it was read: TGCAGTGCTAGAGGGGGACAGGGGTATAATTCACCC.

Worth noting for this clone: With the read ending 3 residues before the CDR3 end, the germline J gene is used to fill in that end. The V call is TRBV29-1, the J call TRBJ2-5; the D gene is possibly TRBD2 (5 bases). Between the trimmed V and J ends, which lost 7 bases and 3 bases, there was a span of 12 bases. From germline, CDR1 is SQVTM and CDR2 ANQGSEA. This CDR3 is 12 amino acids long. The part of the CDR3 DNA that was read is TGCAGCGGTCACTCCGGGGAAGAGACC. Translating gives CSGHSGEET. The entire CDR3 sequence reads CSGHSGEETQYF.

Comments on this clone: The observed sequence ends 3 residues before the CDR3 terminus, with the missing tail filled in from the germline J gene. The rearrangement uses TRBV19 and TRBJ1-4; TRBD1 matches 7 bases. With 5 bases clipped from V and 4 bases from J, the junction kept 4 bases outside the gene matches. Germline V lookup: CDR1 LNHDA, CDR2 SQIVND (reference sequence). The CDR3 covers 14 residues. Incomplete CDR3 DNA: TGTGCCAGTAGTTTGGGACAGTTTAATGAAAAA. Protein sequence: CASSLGQFNEK. The full CDR3 sequence reads CASSLGQFNEKLFF.

Notes on this clone: The CDR3 end falls 3 residues outside the read, so it is completed with the germline J gene. The rearrangement links TRBV19 to TRBJ2-2, with D maybe TRBD1 (7 bases). Germline values: CDR1 LNHDA, CDR2 SQIVND (reference sequence). The length of the CDR3 is 18 residues. V lost 9 bases and J 7 bases, leaving 30 bases between the germline ends. CDR3 sequence reads: CASRGAGTAGGNYGELFF. The sequenced CDR3 bases are TGTGCCAGCAGGGGGGCAGGGACCGCCGGGGGCAACTACGGGGAG.

Note on this clone: Read sequence stops 3 residues before the CDR3 end, and the germline J gene provides the missing end. This chain joins TRBV19 and TRBJ2-1; TRBD1 agrees at 7 bases. The V segment lost 2 bases and the J segment 4 bases; nucleotides outside the gene matches: 8. The germline V gene has CDR1 LNHDA and CDR2 SQIVND (reference sequence). The CDR3 covers 16 residues. The CDR3 here is CASSIIAGTDYNEQFF. The covered CDR3 bases are TGTGCCAGTAGTATAATAGCCGGGACAGATTACAATGAG.

Remarks on this clone: The missing CDR3 end, 3 residues past where the read stops, is filled in from the germline J gene. The chain joins TRBV2 to TRBJ1-1, with 11 nucleotides matching TRBD1. Germline trimming cut 2 bases from V and 3 bases from J; bases unmatched to any gene: 2. Germline V gene lookup returns CDR1 SNHLY and CDR2 FYNNEI. This CDR3 region has 15 residues. The chain's CDR3 is CASSEWDRGYTEAFF. The sequenced part of the CDR3 DNA is TGTGCCAGCAGTGAATGGGACAGGGGGTACACTGAA.

Concerning this clone: The CDR3 extends 3 residues past the end of the read, so its final part is completed from the germline J gene. The chain employs TRBV7-2 and TRBJ2-5; 7 bases map to TRBD2. The germline V gene encodes CDR1 SGHTA and CDR2 FQGNSA. V gave up 4 bases and J gave up 1 base; unmatched junction bases: 6. CDR3 length: 15 amino acids. The CDR3 bases that were read are TGTGCCAGCAGCTGGGGACCGGGGGGCCAAGAGACC. Its protein product is CASSWGPGGQET. The whole CDR3 region reads CASSWGPGGQETQYF.

With regard to this clone: The read terminates 3 residues before the CDR3 end, so the remaining end is supplied by the germline J gene. This sequence joins TRBV20-1 and TRBJ2-5, with TRBD1 identical over 8 bases. The CDR3 covers 13 residues. V lost 5 bases and J lost 2; bases outside the gene matches: 4. Germline CDR1 is DFQATT and CDR2 is SNEGSKA (reference sequence). The CDR3 region is CSASRQGQETQYF. The DNA read from the CDR3 is TGCAGTGCTTCGAGACAGGGGCAAGAGACC.

For this clone: The read halts 3 residues ahead of the CDR3 end, with the missing end drawn from the germline J gene. The chain joins TRBV30 to TRBJ2-2; 10 bases line up with TRBD2. Germline values: CDR1 GTSNPN, CDR2 SVGIG (reference sequence). V lost 7 bases to trimming and J lost 6 bases; unmatched junction nucleotides: 5. The CDR3 covers 13 residues. The CDR3 DNA, read in part, is TGTGCCTCCTTAGCGGGAGGTTCCGGGGAG. Encoded protein: CASLAGGSGE. The full CDR3 reads CASLAGGSGELFF.

Worth noting for this clone: The read halts 3 residues ahead of the CDR3 end, with the missing end drawn from the germline J gene. This chain joins TRBV7-8 and TRBJ2-5; D remains ambiguous. Between the trimmed V and J ends, which lost 3 bases and 0 bases, there was a span of 5 bases. CDR1 and CDR2 (germline): SGHVS, FQNEAQ. The CDR3 covers 13 residues. CDR3 DNA (partial): TGTGCCAGCAGCTTCCCATACCAAGAGACC. Protein sequence: CASSFPYQET. The entire CDR3 sequence reads CASSFPYQETQYF.

Notes on this clone: The CDR3 end falls 3 residues outside the read, so it is completed with the germline J gene. This sequence joins TRBV7-6 and TRBJ1-2, with TRBD1 matching over 7 bases. The CDR3 loop spans 14 amino acids. The germline V gene encodes CDR1 SGHVS and CDR2 FNYEAQ. The part of the CDR3 DNA that was read is TGTGCCAGCAGCCCCGGGACAGCCTCCTACGAC. It encodes CASSPGTASYD. The CDR3, in full, reads CASSPGTASYDYTF.

Regarding this clone: Coverage ceases 3 residues before the CDR3 finishes, and the germline J gene fills in the end. The V call is TRBV7-3, the J call TRBJ2-3, with TRBD1 as a possible D gene (5 bases). Germline CDR1 SGHTA, CDR2 FQGTGA. This CDR3 has 13 residues. The covered CDR3 bases are TGTGCCAGCAGCCTTGACAGAAAGCAGCCG. Encoded protein: CASSLDRKQP. The complete CDR3 sequence is CASSLDRKQPQYF.

Details on this clone: The CDR3 goes on 3 residues after the read ends, and that part is filled in from the germline J gene. The rearrangement uses TRBV10-1 and TRBJ2-3, with TRBD2 matching 10 bases. V trimming: 8 bases; J trimming: 4 bases; junction bases outside the gene matches: 6. CDR3 length: 14 residues. The germline CDR1 and CDR2 sequences are WNHNN and SYGVQD (reference sequence). Here the CDR3 reads CASLEAGGADTQYF. The CDR3 bases that were read are TGCGCCAGCCTCGAAGCGGGGGGGGCAGATACG.

As for this clone: The read is 3 residues too short to cover the CDR3 end, so that end is filled in from the germline J gene. V and J are TRBV5-1 and TRBJ1-4; D is possibly TRBD1 (6 bases). This CDR3 contains 13 residues. Deletions cut 1 base from V and 7 bases from J, with 8 bases between. Germline CDR1 and CDR2: SGHRS and YFSETQ. The covered CDR3 bases are TGCGCCAGCAGCTTGCAGGGGTCTGAAAAA. Protein product: CASSLQGSEK. The entire CDR3 protein is CASSLQGSEKLFF.

Points on this clone: The CDR3 end falls 3 residues outside the read, so it is completed with the germline J gene. The chain is built from TRBV19 and TRBJ1-5; possible D gene TRBD1, 6 bases. The CDR3 is made up of 12 amino acids. CDR1 and CDR2 from the germline V gene are LNHDA and SQIVND (reference sequence). The DNA read from the CDR3 is TGTGCCAGTAGTATACTTGGGGGCCCC. This sequence encodes CASSILGGP. The whole CDR3 reads CASSILGGPQHF. Complete variable domain (other parts from reference TRBV19 and TRBJ1-5): DGGITQSPKYLFRKEGQNVTLSCEQNLNHDAMYWYRQDPGQGLRLIYYSQIVNDFQKGDIAEGYSVSREKKESFPLTVTSAQKNPTAFYLCASSILGGPQHFGDGTRLSIL.

With regard to this clone: The read finishes 3 residues shy of the CDR3 end, and the germline J gene is used to complete it. The V call is TRBV11-1, the J call TRBJ2-2, with 7 bases lining up with TRBD1. The V and J ends lost 5 bases and 4 bases, in that order; junction bases with no gene match: 7. Germline CDR1 is SGHAT and CDR2 is FQDESV (reference sequence). CDR3 length: 15 amino acids. The CDR3 region is CASSRGTDFTGELFF. The DNA read from the CDR3 is TGTGCCAGCAGCAGAGGGACAGATTTCACCGGGGAG.

As regards this clone: The read gets to within 3 residues of the CDR3 end, and the germline J gene fills in the rest. The rearrangement links TRBV19 to TRBJ2-3; TRBD1 matches 11 bases. Germline CDR1 reads LNHDA; CDR2 reads SQIVND (reference sequence). The length of the CDR3 is 16 residues. V was pared by 3 bases and J by 5 bases, with 7 bases of the junction left unmatched. CDR3 loop: CASSIKGQGAGDTQYF. The part of the CDR3 DNA that was read is TGTGCCAGTAGTATCAAAGGACAGGGGGCGGGAGATACG.

About this clone: The read comes to an end 3 residues before the CDR3 does, leaving the germline J gene to fill in the end. The J gene is TRBJ1-2, the V gene TRBV2; D not certain. Germline V gene lookup returns CDR1 SNHLY and CDR2 FYNNEI. The CDR3 is 14 residues long. Between the trimmed V and J ends, which lost 6 bases and 4 bases, there was a span of 15 bases. The sequenced CDR3 bases are TGTGCCAGCAGACCTATCGCGGGGAGCTATGGC. Protein sequence: CASRPIAGSYG. The full-length CDR3 reads as CASRPIAGSYGYTF.

The covered CDR3 bases are TGTGCCATCACGAGCGGGAGGGCGTCCTACAATGAG. This encodes CAITSGRASYNE. The CDR3 in full is CAITSGRASYNEQFF. This chain connects TRBV10-3 to TRBJ2-1, with 10 bases aligning to TRBD2. The read finishes 3 residues shy of the CDR3 end, and the germline J gene is used to complete it. Trimming removed 7 bases from V and 1 base from J; junction bases left unmatched: 4. The CDR3 covers 15 residues. Looked up from germline, CDR1 is ENHRY and CDR2 is SYGVKD.

Concerning this clone itself: Read coverage stops 3 residues before the CDR3 terminus; the germline J gene supplies the remainder. The V call is TRBV7-3, the J call TRBJ1-5; D remains ambiguous. The V and J ends lost 3 bases and 1 base respectively, with 4 bases between them. The germline V gene has CDR1 SGHTA and CDR2 FQGTGA. This CDR3 spans 13 amino acids. CDR3 DNA (partial): TGTGCCAGCAGCTTTAAAAGCAATCAGCCC. It translates to CASSFKSNQP. In full, the CDR3 reads CASSFKSNQPQHF.

Notes on this clone: The read falls 3 residues short of the CDR3 end, and the missing part is taken from the germline J gene. V and J are TRBV7-3 and TRBJ2-3; possible D gene TRBD1, 7 bases. Germline V gives CDR1 SGHTA, CDR2 FQGTGA. The CDR3 is 12 amino acids. V lost 3 bases and J 8 bases, leaving 9 bases between the germline ends. The sequenced CDR3 bases are TGTGCCAGCAGCTTGGAGGGGGCTACG. This translates into CASSLEGAT. The complete CDR3 reads CASSLEGATQYF.

Regarding this clone: The CDR3 end falls 3 residues outside the read, so it is completed with the germline J gene. The rearrangement uses TRBV5-1 and TRBJ1-6; the D gene is possibly TRBD1 (5 bases). CDR1 and CDR2 from the germline V gene are SGHRS and YFSETQ. The CDR3 runs to 19 residues. V dropped 0 bases and J dropped 0 bases, with 16 bases sitting between them. The CDR3 reads CASSLVVGVGGSYNSPLHF. The covered CDR3 bases are TGCGCCAGCAGCTTGGTAGTAGGGGTGGGGGGCTCCTATAATTCACCC. Filled out from reference TRBV5-1 and TRBJ1-6, the complete variable domain reads KAGVTQTPRYLIKTRGQQVTLSCSPISGHRSVSWYQQTPGQGLQFLFEYFSETQRNKGNFPGRFSGRQFSNSRSEMNVSTLELGDSALYLCASSLVVGVGGSYNSPLHFGNGTRLTVT.